These T cell receptor beta chains were read from a single sample in a study of beta chain features in type 1 diabetes. Sequencing used immunoSEQ multiplex PCR; TCRdb keeps in-frame clones, though not all of them. The repertoire has 620,000 or so clones, 15% of them found once; the top ten carry around 0.1%. Specimen: naive CD4+ T cells from blood. Receptors were obtained from a man aged 18-30 years in good health. The CDR3 runs from the conserved cysteine through the conserved F or W. A D gene is named only where the DNA matches it firmly. Where a row states a size, it is once, few, many or the class of an expanded clone; other rows omit it.

d_call,j_call,v_call,clone_size,cdr3_nt,cdr3_aa
-,TRBJ1-2,TRBV28,-,TGTGCCAGCAGTTTATGGCGCAGCACCAACTATGGCTACACCTTC,CASSLWRSTNYGYTF
-,TRBJ2-7,TRBV6-5,few,TGTGCCAGCAGACGCACAGGGATTGGCTACGAGCAGTACTTC,CASRRTGIGYEQYF
TRBD2,TRBJ2-7,TRBV18,few,TGTGCCAGCTCACCTCCATTACTAGCGGAGAAGTACTACGAGCAGTACTTC,CASSPPLLAEKYYEQYF
-,TRBJ2-2,TRBV29-1,few,TGCAGCGTTGGCGGCACGGGGGAGCTGTTTTTT,CSVGGTGELFF
-,TRBJ1-1,TRBV7-9,-,TGTGCCAGCAGCTTAACGTCAGGGGCCACTGAAGCTTTCTTT,CASSLTSGATEAFF
-,TRBJ2-1,TRBV9,few,TGTGCCAGCAGCGTAGCTCCCGGGACCTACAATGAGCAGTTCTTC,CASSVAPGTYNEQFF
-,TRBJ1-2,TRBV29-1,-,TGCAGCGTTGTGGGCAGGGCTAACTATGGCTACACCTTC,CSVVGRANYGYTF
-,TRBJ2-2,TRBV7-3,-,TGTGCCAGCAGCTCAACAGGCAGGGCCGGGGAGCTGTTTTTT,CASSSTGRAGELFF
TRBD2,TRBJ2-2,TRBV5-1,-,TGCGCCAGCAGGGCGGGACTAGCGGGCAACACCGGGGAGCTGTTTTTT,CASRAGLAGNTGELFF
-,TRBJ2-3,TRBV12-1,-,TGTGCCAGCAGCTTTGCGCCTAGCGGGAGCACAGATACGCAGTATTTT,CASSFAPSGSTDTQYF
TRBD1,TRBJ2-3,TRBV7-9,few,TGTGCCCCAGCGTCCGGGACAGGGTCCACAGATACGCAGTATTTT,CAPASGTGSTDTQYF
-,TRBJ2-2,TRBV10-3,-,TGTGCCATCAGTGGGGGGACATCGATCACCGGGGAGCTGTTTTTT,CAISGGTSITGELFF
TRBD1,TRBJ1-1,TRBV29-1,-,TGCAGCGTTGATGGGTATGGGACAGCGAACACTGAAGCTTTCTTT,CSVDGYGTANTEAFF
TRBD2,TRBJ2-7,TRBV5-4,few,TGTGCCAGCAGCCCAGGCGGGGGGGCGGGCTACGAGCAGTACTTC,CASSPGGGAGYEQYF
-,TRBJ2-1,TRBV6-5,few,TGTGCCAGCAGTTACTCTAGGGTATACGGGGGGTTCTTC,CASSYSRVYGGFF
TRBD2,TRBJ2-3,TRBV5-1,few,TGCGCCAGCAGGATTACTAGCGGGAGTACAGATACGCAGTATTTT,CASRITSGSTDTQYF
TRBD2,TRBJ2-1,TRBV7-2,-,TGTGCCAGCAGCTTAATGCGGGGGGGCAACAATGAGCAGTTCTTC,CASSLMRGGNNEQFF
-,TRBJ1-3,TRBV7-2,-,TGTGCCAGCAGTTCGAGGGCGGACTCTGGAAACACCATATATTTT,CASSSRADSGNTIYF
-,TRBJ2-1,TRBV9,-,TGTGCCAGCAGCGTCTCAGACAAAAGCTACAATGAGCAGTTCTTC,CASSVSDKSYNEQFF
-,TRBJ1-5,TRBV6-6,-,TGTGCCAGCCTCCGGGCGAACAATCAGCCCCAGCATTTT,CASLRANNQPQHF
-,TRBJ1-1,TRBV29-1,few,TGCAGCGTTCATCGGGGCCTGAACACTGAAGCTTTCTTT,CSVHRGLNTEAFF
-,TRBJ1-3,TRBV4-2,few,TGTGCCAGCAGCCGGGAGGGAGCTGTTTACACCATATATTTT,CASSREGAVYTIYF
-,TRBJ2-3,TRBV11-2,few,TGTGCCAGCAGCATACCGCAAGGGAGGACAGATACGCAGTATTTT,CASSIPQGRTDTQYF
-,TRBJ2-7,TRBV7-9,few,TGTGCCAGCAGCTTACAACAGGGAACTTACGAGCAGTACTTC,CASSLQQGTYEQYF
-,TRBJ1-5,TRBV4-1,few,TGCGCCAGCAGCCAGGGGCCCGCGGGGCCCCAGCATTTT,CASSQGPAGPQHF
TRBD2,TRBJ2-1,TRBV9,few,TGTGCCAGCAGCCCTAGTGCGGGAGTTGATGAGCAGTTCTTC,CASSPSAGVDEQFF
TRBD1,TRBJ2-7,TRBV28,few,TGTGCCAGCAGTACAGGGGGGACCGACTCCTACGAGCAGTACTTC,CASSTGGTDSYEQYF
TRBD1,TRBJ2-6,TRBV7-2,few,TGTGCCAGCAGCTTAAGGGGACAGGTGTTCGAAGGGGCCAACGTCCTGACTTTC,CASSLRGQVFEGANVLTF
-,TRBJ1-2,TRBV28,few,TGTGCCAGCAGTTCTGGGAATTATGGCTACACCTTC,CASSSGNYGYTF
TRBD2,TRBJ2-2,TRBV7-9,few,TGTGCCAGCAGCTTACCAGCGGGAGAGGCCGGGGAGCTGTTTTTT,CASSLPAGEAGELFF
-,TRBJ2-7,TRBV5-1,-,TGCGCCAGCAGCTTGGGCACAACGGGGGAGCAGTACTTC,CASSLGTTGEQYF
-,TRBJ2-7,TRBV6-5,few,TGTGCCAGCAGTTACTCGATAGGCTACGAGCAGTACTTC,CASSYSIGYEQYF
TRBD2,TRBJ2-7,TRBV5-4,-,TGTGCCAGCAGCCTCTCCGGGACTAGCGCTGAGCAGTACTTC,CASSLSGTSAEQYF
TRBD1,TRBJ2-7,TRBV5-1,few,TGCGCCAGCAGCCCACTGGGACAGTTCTACGAGCAGTACTTC,CASSPLGQFYEQYF
TRBD2,TRBJ2-7,TRBV18,-,TGTGCCAGCTCACCTGAGCGGGGCCGATACTACGAGCAGTACTTC,CASSPERGRYYEQYF
-,TRBJ2-5,TRBV6-5,few,TGTGCCAGCAGTTCCCCGGGGACGAATGGGGAGACCCAGTACTTC,CASSSPGTNGETQYF
-,TRBJ2-5,TRBV7-2,-,TGTGCCAGCAACAGCGATATAAAAGAGACCCAGTACTTC,CASNSDIKETQYF
TRBD2,TRBJ2-3,TRBV5-1,-,TGCGCCAGCACCCTAGCGGGCACAGATACGCAGTATTTT,CASTLAGTDTQYF
TRBD1,TRBJ2-3,TRBV5-1,-,TGCGCCAGCAGAAACGACAGGGGTAGCACAGATACGCAGTATTTT,CASRNDRGSTDTQYF